This TCR beta chain appears in the sequencing data of a study of blood T cells in healthy people across ages. Sample-barcoded 5' priming and a J-beta primer mix drove a second PCR of 7 to 11 cycles. At least 3 million CDR3-containing paired-end reads were obtained per sample. TCRdb analysed the 5' RACE reads with MiXCR anew, one entry per CDR3 protein. The repertoire holds 1.5 million to 2 million distinct CDR3 sequences, 28% seen once, with 7.7% in the top ten. The CDR3 is 14 residues long. Trimming cost V 8 bases and J 0 bases, with 13 bases left between them. CDR1 and CDR2 (germline): LGHDT, YNNKEL (reference sequence).

The TCR sequence derives from a woman between 25 and 40 years old in good health. Sample: blood. The J gene is TRBJ2-5, the V gene TRBV3-1, with a possible D match to TRBD2 (5 bases). The CDR3 spells CASGRRTDQETQYF. As DNA, the CDR3 is TGTGCCAGCGGCCGGAGGACGGACCAAGAGACCCAGTACTTC.